What follows are 16 T cell receptor beta chains derived from one specimen sequenced in a study of blood T cells in healthy people across ages. Together with a sample-barcoded 5' primer, a J-beta primer mix was included in a second PCR lasting roughly 6 to 12 cycles. TCRdb re-called the 5' RACE reads with MiXCR, one entry per CDR3 protein. The table records about 580,000 distinct CDR3 sequences, less than 60% of them present only once. The sample was blood. All receptors come from a man aged 80 or over in good health.

There are many counts of this clonotype. The chain has TRBV6-6 and TRBJ1-6; weak D call: TRBD1 (6 bases). Trimming stripped 3 bases from V and 7 bases from J, with 7 bases between. The CDR3 contains 13 residues. Germline V gene sequence: CDR1 MNHNY, CDR2 SVGAGI (reference sequence). The CDR3 DNA follows: TGTGCCAGCAGTTATACAGGGAATTCACCCCTCCACTTT. This codes for CASSYTGNSPLHF.

The chain employs TRBV25-1 and TRBJ2-7; 8 bases are a match to TRBD1. The J call may be faulty, since TRBJ2-5 better matches the DNA end. The CDR3 loop spans 16 amino acids. Germline CDR1 reads MGHDK; CDR2 reads SYGVNS. CDR3 in DNA: TGTGCCAGCAGTGAATCAGGGGACAGGTCCTACCAGACCCAGTACTTC. Translation gives CASSESGDRSYQTQYF.

This clonotype occurred a few times. This chain uses TRBV7-6 with TRBJ2-1; D is perhaps TRBD2 (5 bases). Trimming took 1 base from V and 7 from J, leaving 20 bases between them. The CDR3 runs 17 residues. Looked up from germline, CDR1 is SGHVS and CDR2 is FNYEAQ. CDR3 in amino acids: CASSLGGALRAVNEQFF. CDR3 bases: TGTGCCAGCAGCTTAGGGGGAGCTTTGCGGGCCGTGAATGAGCAGTTCTTC.

The CDR3 here is CASSPLGAGVAVSSYNEQFF. CDR3 sequence (DNA): TGCGCCAGCAGCCCTCTGGGGGCCGGGGTGGCGGTGAGCTCCTACAATGAGCAGTTCTTC. J is TRBJ2-1 and V is TRBV5-1, with D perhaps matching TRBD1 (6 bases). This CDR3 is built from 20 residues. From germline, CDR1 is SGHRS and CDR2 YFSETQ. V lost 4 bases to trimming and J lost 0 bases, with 26 bases between them.

The rearrangement links TRBV6-2 or TRBV6-3 to TRBJ2-1, with 10 positions matching TRBD2. The CDR3 length is 15 residues. V lost 2 bases to trimming and J lost 8 bases; unmatched junction nucleotides: 6. Per the germline V gene, CDR1 is MNHEY and CDR2 is SVGEGT. CDR3 protein: CASSYGAGGRDEQFF. The CDR3 region has the DNA TGTGCCAGCAGTTACGGAGCGGGAGGGCGGGATGAGCAGTTCTTC.

This clonotype was detected once. V usage is TRBV2 and J usage is TRBJ2-1, with 9 positions matching TRBD2. Germline loops: CDR1 SNHLY, CDR2 FYNNEI. This CDR3 region has 15 residues. With 6 bases clipped from V and 0 bases from J, the junction kept 3 bases outside the gene matches. CDR3 region: CASRKGLASYNEQFF. CDR3 nucleotides: TGTGCCAGCAGGAAGGGACTAGCCTCCTACAATGAGCAGTTCTTC.

This sequence joins TRBV29-1 and TRBJ2-7, with D tentatively TRBD2 (7 bases). Germline values: CDR1 SQVTM, CDR2 ANQGSEA. With 6 bases removed from V and 7 bases from J, the gap between germline ends came to 16 bases. This CDR3 comprises 12 residues. Written as DNA, the CDR3 is TGCAGCGTGAGGGGGGGTCCGGCTGAGCAGTACTTC. Protein product: CSVRGGPAEQYF.

The chain carries TRBV29-1 and TRBJ2-7; 10 bases agree with TRBD1. Germline CDR1 SQVTM, CDR2 ANQGSEA. There are 14 residues in the CDR3. The J segment lost 6 bases and the V segment lost 7 bases, leaving 12 bases of the junction unmatched. CDR3 DNA: TGCAGCGGAGCAAGCGGGACAGGGGACCGCGAGCAGTACTTC. Protein: CSGASGTGDREQYF.

The CDR3 nucleotides read TGTGCCAGCAGCCCTAAGCGTGGGACAACTGAAGCTTTCTTT. Translating it yields CASSPKRGTTEAFF. V is TRBV7-9 and J is TRBJ1-1, with D perhaps matching TRBD1 (6 bases). This CDR3 contains 14 residues. Germline assignment: CDR1 SEHNR and CDR2 FQNEAQ (reference sequence). V was cut by 5 bases and J by 5 bases, with 15 bases left in between. The full variable domain, in which reference TRBV7-9 and TRBJ1-1 provide the parts outside the CDR3, is DTGVSQNPRHKITKRGQNVTFRCDPISEHNRLYWYRQTLGQGPEFLTYFQNEAQLEKSRLLSDRFSAERPKGSFSTLEIQRTEQGDSAMYLCASSPKRGTTEAFFGQGTRLTVV.

Concerning this clonotype itself: A read error is possible here, since a much larger clone lies one base away. The J gene is TRBJ2-7, the V gene TRBV6-6; D remains ambiguous. Looked up from germline, CDR1 is MNHNY and CDR2 is SVGAGI (reference sequence). The CDR3 covers 11 residues. CDR3 loop: CASRYSDEQYF. DNA of the CDR3: TGTGCCAGCAGGTACTCAGACGAGCAGTACTTC.

Many counts were recorded for this clonotype. The genes are TRBV6-5 and TRBJ2-5; 8 nucleotides line up with TRBD2. In germline, CDR1 is MNHEY, CDR2 SVGAGI. The V segment lost 2 bases and the J segment 1 base; nucleotides outside the gene matches: 3. The CDR3 consists of 15 residues. CDR3 loop: CASSYVTSGQETQYF. CDR3 sequence (DNA): TGTGCCAGCAGTTACGTCACTAGCGGCCAAGAGACCCAGTACTTC.

J is TRBJ2-3 and V is TRBV20-1; D is possibly TRBD1 or TRBD2 (5 bases each). Germline V gene data show CDR1 as DFQATT and CDR2 as SNEGSKA (reference sequence). The CDR3 runs 15 residues. CDR3 loop: CSLLKGRAGTDTQYF. For the CDR3, the DNA is TGCAGCCTACTCAAGGGACGAGCGGGCACAGATACGCAGTATTTT.

This clonotype was seen only a few times. This chain uses TRBV28 with TRBJ2-7; D gene ambiguous. Germline V gives CDR1 MDHEN, CDR2 SYDVKM. Trimming left V 1 base short and J 2 bases short, with 9 bases between. This CDR3 is built from 14 residues. CDR3 DNA: TGTGCCAGCAGTTTATTTGGCATCACCTACGAGCAGTACTTC. Its translation: CASSLFGITYEQYF.

On this clonotype itself: The junction differs from germline at one of its ends, possibly a read error. The chain links TRBV4-1 to TRBJ2-6; D ambiguous. The V gene's germline CDR1 is MGHRA and CDR2 YSYEKL. The CDR3 loop spans 15 amino acids. The CDR3 is CANSQGELGANVLTF. Written as DNA, the CDR3 is TGCGCCAACAGCCAAGGCGAATTGGGGGCCAACGTCCTGACTTTC.

This clonotype has just a few counts. This chain joins TRBV14 and TRBJ2-3; TRBD2 aligns across 7 bases. Germline V gene data show CDR1 as SGHDN and CDR2 as FVKESK. The V segment lost 4 bases and the J segment 2 bases; nucleotides outside the gene matches: 6. The CDR3 runs to 15 residues. The CDR3, as DNA: TGTGCCAGCAGCCTTTGGAGCGGGAACACAGATACGCAGTATTTT. Translation: CASSLWSGNTDTQYF. Drawing the rest from reference TRBV14 and TRBJ2-3, the complete variable domain is EAGVTQFPSHSVIEKGQTVTLRCDPISGHDNLYWYRRVMGKEIKFLLHFVKESKQDESGMPNNRFLAERTGGTYSTLKVQPAELEDSGVYFCASSLWSGNTDTQYFGPGTRLTVL.

The V and J genes are TRBV2 and TRBJ2-5, with 10 bases that match TRBD1. The V and J ends lost 6 bases and 0 bases, in that order; junction bases with no gene match: 7. Germline V gives CDR1 SNHLY, CDR2 FYNNEI. The CDR3 runs to 16 residues. The DNA of the CDR3 is TGTGCCAGCAGAGACAGGGGGCCAACCTACCAAGAGACCCAGTACTTC. It translates to CASRDRGPTYQETQYF. Variable domain in full (rest from reference TRBV2 and TRBJ2-5): EPEVTQTPSHQVTQMGQEVILRCVPISNHLYFYWYRQILGQKVEFLVSFYNNEISEKSEIFDDQFSVERPDGSNFTLKIRSTKLEDSAMYFCASRDRGPTYQETQYFGPGTRLLVL.